Each of the 18 T cell receptor beta chains below was sequenced from the same sample in a study of blood T cell repertoires in COVID-19. Method: immunoSEQ multiplex PCR; TCRdb's copy keeps in-frame clones and lacks some. The sample includes 300,000 to 350,000 clones, approximately 90% of them seen just once. Sequences were obtained from peripheral blood. The receptors come from a woman in her fifties or sixties with COVID-19, enrolled during active disease.

V gene TRBV5-5 combines with J gene TRBJ2-6; TRBD1 agrees at 8 bases. CDR1 SGHKS and CDR2 YYEKEE come from the germline V gene (reference sequence). Trimming at V came to 4 bases and at J to 4 bases, leaving 13 bases not matched to a gene. This CDR3 is built from 18 residues. The CDR3 nucleotides are TGTGCCAGCAGCCTTCGCACCCTCCAGGGGGCCGGGGCCAACGTCCTGACTTTC. Its protein product is CASSLRTLQGAGANVLTF.

The V call is TRBV11-1, the J call TRBJ2-1, with 13 bases aligning to TRBD2. Per germline, CDR1 SGHAT and CDR2 FQDESV (reference sequence). Trimming cost V 2 bases and J 10 bases; bases outside gene matches: 8. This CDR3 is built from 16 residues. CDR3 amino acids: CASSLTSGGVGDEQFF. CDR3 DNA sequence: TGTGCCAGCAGCTTAACTAGCGGGGGGGTAGGTGACGAGCAGTTCTTC.

Turning to this clone: This sample also contains other DNA sequences that code for the same CDR3. The V and J genes are TRBV4-1 and TRBJ2-7, with TRBD2 identical over 10 bases. Germline V lookup: CDR1 MGHRA, CDR2 YSYEKL. V trimming: 1 base; J trimming: 4 bases; junction bases outside the gene matches: 4. This CDR3 spans 15 amino acids. Here the CDR3 reads CASSQGLAGGYEQYF. The CDR3 nucleotides read TGCGCCAGCAGCCAAGGTTTAGCGGGGGGTTACGAGCAGTACTTC.

The rearrangement uses TRBV29-1 and TRBJ1-4, with a possible D match to TRBD1 (5 bases). The CDR3 is made up of 15 amino acids. Germline V gene data show CDR1 as SQVTM and CDR2 as ANQGSEA. The V and J ends lost 0 bases and 8 bases respectively, with 16 bases between them. CDR3 bases: TGCAGCGTTGAAGATCGTCGGCAGGGAGGAGAAAAACTGTTTTTT. Translating it yields CSVEDRRQGGEKLFF. Full variable domain (missing parts from reference TRBV29-1 and TRBJ1-4): SAVISQKPSRDICQRGTSLTIQCQVDSQVTMMFWYRQQPGQSLTLIATANQGSEATYESGFVIDKFPISRPNLTFSTLTVSNMSPEDSSIYLCSVEDRRQGGEKLFFGSGTQLSVL.

The chain combines TRBV5-1 with TRBJ2-7; 14 nucleotides line up with TRBD2. After removal of 4 bases from V and 7 bases from J, the junction contained 10 bases not matched to a gene. The germline gives CDR1 SGHRS, CDR2 YFSETQ. The CDR3 loop spans 16 amino acids. In DNA, the CDR3 is TGCGCCAGCAGCGGATTAGGACTAGCGGGGGGAGATGAGCAGTACTTC. It translates to CASSGLGLAGGDEQYF. Full variable domain (outside the CDR3, taken from reference TRBV5-1 and TRBJ2-7): KAGVTQTPRYLIKTRGQQVTLSCSPISGHRSVSWYQQTPGQGLQFLFEYFSETQRNKGNFPGRFSGRQFSNSRSEMNVSTLELGDSALYLCASSGLGLAGGDEQYFGPGTRLTVT.

The chain carries TRBV28 and TRBJ1-5; 8 bases are shared with TRBD1. The length of the CDR3 is 13 residues. Per the germline V gene, CDR1 is MDHEN and CDR2 is SYDVKM. J was trimmed by 5 bases and V by 6 bases; bases with no gene match: 3. The CDR3 sequence: CASSSGGYQPQHF. DNA of the CDR3: TGTGCCAGCAGCTCAGGGGGCTATCAGCCCCAGCATTTT.

CDR3 DNA: TGCGCCAGCAGCCCGGCAGACAGGGGTGGTGGCTACACCTTC. As protein: CASSPADRGGGYTF. V and J are TRBV5-1 and TRBJ1-2; TRBD1 aligns across 8 bases. The CDR3 is made up of 14 amino acids. Germline CDR1 is SGHRS and CDR2 is YFSETQ. The ends lost 4 bases at V and 7 bases at J; junction bases unmatched: 9. Full variable domain (remainder filled in from reference TRBV5-1 and TRBJ1-2): KAGVTQTPRYLIKTRGQQVTLSCSPISGHRSVSWYQQTPGQGLQFLFEYFSETQRNKGNFPGRFSGRQFSNSRSEMNVSTLELGDSALYLCASSPADRGGGYTFGSGTRLTVV.

The chain has TRBV15 and TRBJ1-1, with TRBD1 as a possible D gene (5 bases). V lost 0 bases and J 0 bases, leaving 8 bases between the germline ends. The CDR3 contains 15 residues. Germline V gene data show CDR1 as LNHNV and CDR2 as YYDKDF (reference sequence). As DNA, the CDR3 is TGTGCCACCAGCAGAGACAGGGCTATGAACACTGAAGCTTTCTTT. Amino acids: CATSRDRAMNTEAFF. Supplemented by reference TRBV15 and TRBJ1-1, the full variable domain reads DAMVIQNPRYQVTQFGKPVTLSCSQTLNHNVMYWYQQKSSQAPKLLFHYYDKDFNNEADTPDNFQSRRPNTSFCFLDIRSPGLGDTAMYLCATSRDRAMNTEAFFGQGTRLTVV.

The chain recombines TRBV29-1 with TRBJ1-2, with 10 bases identical to TRBD1. The CDR3 is 14 residues long. Trimming cost V 1 base and J 4 bases; bases outside gene matches: 3. Germline V gene sequence: CDR1 SQVTM, CDR2 ANQGSEA. CDR3: CSVEGTGGIYGYTF. The CDR3 region has the DNA TGCAGCGTTGAAGGGACAGGGGGTATCTATGGCTACACCTTC.

The V call is TRBV7-9, the J call TRBJ2-2, with a possible D match to TRBD1 (6 bases). The V end was cut by 4 bases, the J end by 3 bases, with 12 bases between. CDR1 SEHNR and CDR2 FQNEAQ come from the germline V gene (reference sequence). The length of the CDR3 is 15 residues. This CDR3 reads CASSYGQLDTGELFF. CDR3 coding DNA: TGTGCCAGCAGCTATGGACAGTTAGACACCGGGGAGCTGTTTTTT.

This rearrangement joins TRBV29-1 to TRBJ1-1; D is possibly TRBD1 (6 bases). The V gene lost 5 bases and the J gene lost 0 bases, with 10 bases spanning the gap. CDR3 size: 13 residues. The germline CDR1 and CDR2 sequences are SQVTM and ANQGSEA. CDR3 bases: TGCAGCGTTAACAGGGACCTGAACACTGAAGCTTTCTTT. Encoded protein: CSVNRDLNTEAFF. Combining the CDR3 with reference TRBV29-1 and TRBJ1-1 gives the whole variable domain SAVISQKPSRDICQRGTSLTIQCQVDSQVTMMFWYRQQPGQSLTLIATANQGSEATYESGFVIDKFPISRPNLTFSTLTVSNMSPEDSSIYLCSVNRDLNTEAFFGQGTRLTVV.

This chain links TRBV5-1 with TRBJ1-2; no clear D gene. V gave up 5 bases and J gave up 5 bases, with 16 bases separating them. The germline CDR1 and CDR2 sequences are SGHRS and YFSETQ. This CDR3 has 14 amino acids. CDR3 in amino acids: CASSGGSGFYGYTF. The CDR3 DNA reads TGCGCCAGCAGTGGCGGTTCGGGGTTTTATGGCTACACCTTC. Full variable domain (outside the CDR3, taken from reference TRBV5-1 and TRBJ1-2): KAGVTQTPRYLIKTRGQQVTLSCSPISGHRSVSWYQQTPGQGLQFLFEYFSETQRNKGNFPGRFSGRQFSNSRSEMNVSTLELGDSALYLCASSGGSGFYGYTFGSGTRLTVV.

The V call is TRBV7-6, the J call TRBJ2-2; 9 nucleotides align to TRBD1. This CDR3 has 17 residues. Trimming cost V 0 bases and J 4 bases; bases outside gene matches: 6. Germline V gene sequence: CDR1 SGHVS, CDR2 FNYEAQ. This chain's CDR3 is CASSLAEDRGTTGELFF. The CDR3, as DNA: TGTGCCAGCAGCTTAGCGGAAGACAGGGGGACCACCGGGGAGCTGTTTTTT.

The chain uses TRBV6-5 and TRBJ2-7; possibly TRBD2 for D (6 bases). This CDR3 region has 14 residues. The germline CDR1 and CDR2 sequences are MNHEY and SVGAGI. Between the trimmed V and J ends, which lost 4 bases and 0 bases, there was a span of 10 bases. The CDR3 loop is CASSFGGSSYEQYF. The CDR3 DNA reads as TGTGCCAGCAGTTTCGGGGGAAGCTCCTACGAGCAGTACTTC.

The V call is TRBV11-2, the J call TRBJ2-2, with 9 bases identical to TRBD1. The length of the CDR3 is 16 residues. Losses at the gene ends were 6 bases for V and 0 bases for J; bases not matched to a gene: 5. Germline CDR1 is SGHAT and CDR2 is FQNNGV. This chain's CDR3 is CASRLGTGSNTGELFF. The CDR3 DNA reads as TGTGCCAGCAGATTGGGGACAGGGTCGAACACCGGGGAGCTGTTTTTT.

The chain employs TRBV4-1 and TRBJ2-1; 7 nucleotides align to TRBD2. This CDR3 has 16 amino acids. Germline V CDR1 and CDR2: MGHRA, YSYEKL. V shed 0 bases and J 9 bases; nucleotides not matched to a gene: 11. CDR3 residues: CASSQDPAGVVGEQFF. In DNA form, the CDR3 reads TGCGCCAGCAGCCAAGATCCGGCGGGGGTGGTTGGTGAGCAGTTCTTC.

The chain combines TRBV21-1 with TRBJ1-1. TRBV21-1 is recorded as a pseudogene. The CDR3 consists of 17 residues. CDR3 region: CASSKDGGTPMNTEAFF. The CDR3 coding sequence is TGTGCCAGCAGCAAAGACGGGGGGACCCCCATGAACACTGAAGCTTTCTTT.

V is TRBV25-1 and J is TRBJ1-1; possibly TRBD1 for D (5 bases). Trimming stripped 3 bases from V and 4 bases from J, with 15 bases between. CDR1 and CDR2 from the germline V gene are MGHDK and SYGVNS. This CDR3 has 15 residues. The CDR3 bases are TGTGCCAGCAGTGAGGGGGAGGTACGCGCCACTGAAGCTTTCTTT. This gives the protein CASSEGEVRATEAFF.